Following are 17 T cell receptor beta chains from one sample sequenced in a study of blood T cell repertoires in COVID-19. Method: immunoSEQ multiplex PCR; TCRdb's copy keeps in-frame clones and lacks some. In the table there are about 160,000 clones, approximately 75% of which are singletons. The specimen was peripheral blood. Receptor source: a human donor in a cohort sampled during active COVID-19.

The V gene is TRBV5-4, the J gene TRBJ1-2, with D maybe TRBD1 (6 bases). V was pared by 4 bases and J by 7 bases, with 14 bases between. The germline V gene has CDR1 SGHNT and CDR2 YYREEE (reference sequence). The CDR3 extends over 13 amino acids. CDR3 region: CASSITGFGGYTF. The CDR3 nucleotides are TGTGCCAGCAGCATCACAGGGTTCGGTGGCTACACCTTC.

V gene TRBV9 combines with J gene TRBJ2-1; TRBD2 matches 14 bases. The CDR3 totals 16 residues. The ends lost 4 bases at V and 8 bases at J; junction bases unmatched: 8. Germline V gene data show CDR1 as SGDLS and CDR2 as YYNGEE. CDR3 coding DNA: TGTGCCAGCAGCTTAAGACTAGCGGGGGGGCAGGATGAGCAGTTCTTC. Translating it yields CASSLRLAGGQDEQFF.

The genes are TRBV6-6 and TRBJ2-5; tentatively, D is TRBD1 (7 bases). CDR1 MNHNY and CDR2 SVGAGI come from the germline V gene (reference sequence). Trimming cost V 6 bases and J 2 bases, with 16 bases left between them. The CDR3 covers 15 residues. Here the CDR3 DNA reads TGTGCCAGCAGGGACGCGGGGACAGCACAAGAGACCCAGTACTTC. It specifies CASRDAGTAQETQYF.

This rearrangement joins TRBV5-1 to TRBJ1-2; D not resolved. V was cut by 1 base and J by 6 bases, with 10 bases left in between. Germline CDR1 is SGHRS and CDR2 is YFSETQ. This CDR3 contains 13 residues. CDR3 loop: CASSLTGLDGYTF. CDR3 nucleotide sequence: TGCGCCAGCAGCTTGACCGGGTTGGATGGCTACACCTTC.

The chain has TRBV28 and TRBJ2-1, with TRBD1 identical over 7 bases. Unmatched junction bases numbered 6, after V lost 10 bases and J lost 9 bases. CDR3 length equals 11 residues. Per the germline V gene, CDR1 is MDHEN and CDR2 is SYDVKM. CDR3 in DNA: TGTGCCACCATGACAGGGTTTGAGCAGTTCTTC. This encodes CATMTGFEQFF.

CDR3 bases: TGTGCCAGCAGTGTAGGGGCTACGGAAAAACTGTTTTTT. Translation gives CASSVGATEKLFF. The genes are TRBV25-1 and TRBJ1-4, with D possibly TRBD1 on 5 matching bases. This CDR3 is 13 amino acids long. Trimming pared 4 bases from V and 8 bases from J, leaving 11 bases between. The germline gives CDR1 MGHDK, CDR2 SYGVNS.

The chain couples TRBV29-1 to TRBJ2-1, with 7 bases identical to TRBD1. V shed 4 bases, J shed 4 bases, and the junction held 4 bases outside the gene matches. Germline V gives CDR1 SQVTM, CDR2 ANQGSEA. The CDR3 covers 13 residues. In DNA form, the CDR3 reads TGCAGCGTTGCCGGGACAGCTTACAATGAGCAGTTCTTC. Translating it yields CSVAGTAYNEQFF.

The chain combines TRBV4-3 with TRBJ2-1; 9 bases match TRBD1. Germline V gives CDR1 LGHNA, CDR2 YSLEER. V lost 0 bases and J lost 13; bases outside the gene matches: 7. CDR3 length equals 14 residues. The CDR3 bases are TGCGCCAGCAGCCAAGATACGGGGACAGGGAGTCAGTTCTTC. It is translated as CASSQDTGTGSQFF.

The chain has TRBV6-5 and TRBJ1-1, with D possibly TRBD1 on 5 matching bases. This CDR3 is built from 12 residues. The V end was cut by 8 bases, the J end by 9 bases, with 16 bases between. CDR1 is MNHEY and CDR2 is SVGAGI in the germline V gene. DNA of the CDR3: TGTGCCAGCGGACCCGTCGCGGGACAAGCTTTCTTT. Residues: CASGPVAGQAFF.

The chain employs TRBV3-1 (or the pseudogene TRBV3-2) and TRBJ2-6; 10 nucleotides line up with TRBD1. Germline V gene lookup returns CDR1 LGHDT and CDR2 YNNKEL (reference sequence). With V trimmed by 1 base and J by 2 bases, 8 bases remained unmatched. The CDR3 runs 19 residues. The CDR3: CASSQGDRGLLPGANVLTF. CDR3 coding DNA: TGTGCCAGCAGCCAAGGAGACAGGGGGCTGCTGCCTGGGGCCAACGTCCTGACTTTC.

The J gene is TRBJ2-5, the V gene TRBV7-7; D is perhaps TRBD1 (6 bases). CDR3 size: 15 residues. Germline V CDR1 and CDR2: SSHAT, FNYEAQ (reference sequence). V was clipped by 1 base and J by 5 bases, with 14 bases between them. CDR3 region: CASSLGQGWVETQYF. CDR3 DNA sequence: TGTGCCAGCAGCTTAGGGCAGGGGTGGGTTGAGACCCAGTACTTC.

The chain is built from TRBV6-7 and TRBJ2-7, with D possibly being TRBD2 (6 bases). TRBV6-7 is designated an ORF whose function remains uncertain. V lost 2 bases, J lost 3 bases, and 23 bases lay in between. The CDR3 contains 18 residues. The CDR3 spells CASSYTETSGSRGYEQYF. CDR3 nucleotides: TGTGCCAGCAGTTACACCGAAACTTCAGGGTCGCGGGGCTACGAGCAGTACTTC.

This clone has only one observation. This chain connects TRBV6-2 or TRBV6-3 to TRBJ2-1; perhaps TRBD2 as D (5 bases). Per the germline V gene, CDR1 is MNHEY and CDR2 is SVGEGT. The CDR3 is 14 residues long. The V end was cut by 2 bases, the J end by 10 bases, with 15 bases between. Here the CDR3 reads CASSYPDLLGEQFF. Here the CDR3 DNA reads TGTGCCAGCAGTTACCCCGACCTACTAGGAGAGCAGTTCTTC.

The CDR3 DNA reads as TGCGCCAGCAGCCCCCGGGGGGACTCTGGAAACACCATATATTTT. Amino acids: CASSPRGDSGNTIYF. The genes are TRBV4-3 and TRBJ1-3; a possible D gene is TRBD1 (5 bases). CDR1 is LGHNA and CDR2 is YSLEER in the germline V gene. This CDR3 is built from 15 residues. Trimming cost V 4 bases and J 0 bases, with 10 bases left between them.

The chain carries TRBV6-5 and TRBJ1-2; the match to TRBD1 covers 8 bases. This CDR3 spans 13 amino acids. Germline CDR1 is MNHEY and CDR2 is SVGAGI. Germline trimming cut 6 bases from V and 8 bases from J; bases unmatched to any gene: 8. CDR3: CASRPTGALGYTF. In nucleotides, the CDR3 is TGTGCCAGCAGACCGACAGGGGCCTTGGGCTACACCTTC.

This clone showed up just once. The chain joins TRBV27 to TRBJ2-3; 7 bases are shared with TRBD2. V dropped 2 bases and J dropped 4; count of bases not matched to a gene: 3. Germline V CDR1 and CDR2: MNHEY, SMNVEV (reference sequence). The CDR3 consists of 14 residues. The CDR3 DNA is TGTGCCAGCAGTTTAGCGGGAGTTGCAGATACGCAGTATTTT. The encoded protein is CASSLAGVADTQYF.

The sample holds a few counts of this clone. The rearrangement joins TRBV7-9 to TRBJ1-5; 7 nucleotides agree with TRBD1. This CDR3 comprises 14 residues. J lost 3 bases, V lost 3 bases, and 2 bases had no gene match. The germline CDR1 and CDR2 sequences are SEHNR and FQNEAQ (reference sequence). The CDR3 nucleotides read TGTGCCAGCAGCTTTCAGGGGGTCAATCAGCCCCAGCATTTT. The encoded protein is CASSFQGVNQPQHF.